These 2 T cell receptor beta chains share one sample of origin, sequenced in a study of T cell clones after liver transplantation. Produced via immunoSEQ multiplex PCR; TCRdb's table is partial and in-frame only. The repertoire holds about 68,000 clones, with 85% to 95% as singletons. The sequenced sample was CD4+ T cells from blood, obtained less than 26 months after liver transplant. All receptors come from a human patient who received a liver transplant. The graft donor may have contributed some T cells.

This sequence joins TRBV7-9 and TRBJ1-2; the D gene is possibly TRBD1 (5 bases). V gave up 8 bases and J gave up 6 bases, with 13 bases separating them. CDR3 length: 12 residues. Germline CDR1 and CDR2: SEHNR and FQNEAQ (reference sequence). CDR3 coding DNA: TGTGCCAGCGCCTGGGTGGGGGATGGCTACACCTTC. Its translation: CASAWVGDGYTF.

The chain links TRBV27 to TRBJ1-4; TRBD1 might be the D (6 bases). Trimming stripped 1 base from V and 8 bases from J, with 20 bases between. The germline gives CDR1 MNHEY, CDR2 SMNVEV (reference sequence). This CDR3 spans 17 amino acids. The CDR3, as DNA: TGTGCCAGCAGTTTATTTTTCCGCAGCAGGGGTTGGGAAAAACTGTTTTTT. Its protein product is CASSLFFRSRGWEKLFF.